The 5 T cell receptor beta chains given below trace back to one sample, sequenced in a study of CD8+ T cells in alopecia areata. The treatment denotes: oral pan-JAK inhibitor, 5-10 mg twice daily. cDNA prepared by RNA extraction and subsequent reverse transcription served as the template for sequencing. Assay: immunoSEQ multiplex PCR; the TCRdb copy retains only in-frame clones and omits some. This sample carries 100,000 to 140,000 clones, 80% to 85% of them seen once, and the ten largest clones take less than 30%. Sample: CD8+ T cells sorted from blood, taken at week 24, from a patient treated with tofacitinib. All receptors come from a human donor with alopecia areata.

The chain combines TRBV6-1 with TRBJ1-2, with a weak D call TRBD1 (5 bases). From germline, CDR1 is MNHNS and CDR2 SASEGT. This CDR3 has 14 residues. Deletions cut 6 bases from V and 4 bases from J, with 15 bases between. CDR3 loop: CASRFPGLGYGYTF. Here the CDR3 DNA reads TGTGCCAGCAGATTCCCGGGACTGGGCTATGGCTACACCTTC.

Here the CDR3 DNA reads TGTGCCAGCAGCGCCCTAGCGGGGGTCTCCTACAATGAGCAGTTCTTC. This codes for CASSALAGVSYNEQFF. The genes are TRBV7-2 and TRBJ2-1, with TRBD2 identical over 10 bases. V dropped 5 bases and J dropped 0; count of bases not matched to a gene: 4. Germline-derived CDR1 and CDR2 are SGHTA and FQGNSA. CDR3 size: 16 residues. Full variable domain (outside the CDR3, taken from reference TRBV7-2 and TRBJ2-1): GAGVSQSPSNKVTEKGKDVELRCDPISGHTALYWYRQSLGQGLEFLIYFQGNSAPDKSGLPSDRFSAERTGGSVSTLTIQRTQQEDSAVYLCASSALAGVSYNEQFFGPGTRLTVL.

The J gene is TRBJ1-5, the V gene TRBV7-9, with D unclear. The V gene lost 3 bases and the J gene lost 5 bases, with 5 bases spanning the gap. Germline V gene sequence: CDR1 SEHNR, CDR2 FQNEAQ (reference sequence). The CDR3 extends over 12 amino acids. The CDR3 region has the DNA TGTGCCAGCAGCTTGGGGTATCAGCCCCAGCATTTT. Protein product: CASSLGYQPQHF. The full variable domain, completed using reference TRBV7-9 and TRBJ1-5, is DTGVSQNPRHKITKRGQNVTFRCDPISEHNRLYWYRQTLGQGPEFLTYFQNEAQLEKSRLLSDRFSAERPKGSFSTLEIQRTEQGDSAMYLCASSLGYQPQHFGDGTRLSIL.

This clone came up a few times. This rearrangement joins TRBV7-2 to TRBJ1-1; D remains ambiguous. V shed 3 bases and J shed 2 bases, with 10 bases lying between them. This CDR3 is 14 amino acids long. Germline CDR1 SGHTA, CDR2 FQGNSA. The CDR3 nucleotides are TGTGCCAGCAGCTTGGCCCATGGTAACACTGAAGCTTTCTTT. Protein product: CASSLAHGNTEAFF.

The genes are TRBV7-3 and TRBJ2-5, with 7 bases aligning to TRBD1. Trimming cost V 5 bases and J 1 base; bases outside gene matches: 1. The CDR3 spans 13 residues. Germline CDR1 is SGHTA and CDR2 is FQGTGA. The CDR3 loop is CASSRDSQETQYF. The DNA for the CDR3 is TGTGCCAGCAGCCGGGACAGCCAAGAGACCCAGTACTTC.